The rows below give T cell receptor beta chains drawn from one sample of a study of neurological immune-mediated disorders. Via MiXCR, TCRdb re-called the 5' RACE reads, giving one row per CDR3 protein. The table lists about 49,000 distinct CDR3 sequences, around 13% of them singletons, with less than 5.5% in the top ten. The sequencing input was PBMCs. Receptor source: a male donor with HTLV-1-associated myelopathy (HAM/TSP). CDR3s include the opening cysteine and the closing phenylalanine or tryptophan. D genes are given only for firm matches. The size entry is marked missing in some rows and otherwise reads once, few, many or a size class.

D	size	J	V	DNA	CDR3
NA	NA	TRBJ2-5	TRBV6-2/TRBV6-3	TGTGCCAGCAGTTATCGCCCGTGGGAGACCCAGTACTTC	CASSYRPWETQYF
NA	many	TRBJ1-1	TRBV3-1	TGTGCCAGCAGCCTTATACGGGGGTACACTGAAGCTTTCTTT	CASSLIRGYTEAFF
NA	many	TRBJ2-2	TRBV2	TGTGCCAGCAGGCAATACCCCGGGGAGGCCGGGGAGCTGTTTTTT	CASRQYPGEAGELFF
NA	many	TRBJ1-5	TRBV12-3/TRBV12-4	TGTGCCAGCAGTTTCAGGCTGGGGCTCAATAGCAATCAGCCCCAGCATTTT	CASSFRLGLNSNQPQHF
TRBD2	many	TRBJ2-2	TRBV9	TGTGCCAGCAGCTCGGCCGGGACTACGACCGGGGAGCTGTTTTTT	CASSSAGTTTGELFF
NA	NA	TRBJ2-3	TRBV20-1	TGCAGTGCTAGAGATGTGCGGACAAGCACAGATACGCAGTATTTT	CSARDVRTSTDTQYF
NA	many	TRBJ2-7	TRBV3-1	TGTGCCAGCAGCCAAGACTGGGGCAGGGGTGCGGGCGAGCAGTACTTC	CASSQDWGRGAGEQYF
TRBD1	many	TRBJ2-6	TRBV20-1	TGCAGTGTCCCACTGACAGGGAGGGCCAACGTCCTGACTTTC	CSVPLTGRANVLTF
NA	many	TRBJ2-3	TRBV29-1	TGCAGCGTTGAAGTCAACAGATTCACAGATACGCAGTATTTT	CSVEVNRFTDTQYF
TRBD1	many	TRBJ1-1	TRBV28	TGTGCCAGCAGTTTCGGGACAGGGGAAGCTTTCTTT	CASSFGTGEAFF
NA	many	TRBJ1-2	TRBV20-1	TGCAGTGCTAGTCTGACCCGGGGCGCATGGGGCTACACCTTC	CSASLTRGAWGYTF
TRBD1	many	TRBJ1-1	TRBV5-1	TGCGCCAGCACCCTTGGAGGACAGGGATGGACTGAAGCTTTCTTT	CASTLGGQGWTEAFF
TRBD1	many	TRBJ2-3	TRBV5-1	TGCGCCAGCAGCCCACAGGGGATGGGGACAGATACGCAGTATTTT	CASSPQGMGTDTQYF
NA	many	TRBJ2-5	TRBV15	TGTGCCACCAGCAGAGATCTGAGGGTTAGTCCTGCCGAGAAAGAGACCCAGTACTTC	CATSRDLRVSPAEKETQYF
NA	many	TRBJ2-3	TRBV12-3/TRBV12-4	TGTGCCAGTACTCACAGGGACACAGATACGCAGTATTTT	CASTHRDTDTQYF
NA	NA	TRBJ2-3	TRBV13	TGTGCCAGCAGCCACCGGGACCACAACTTCACAGATACGCAGTATTTT	CASSHRDHNFTDTQYF
NA	many	TRBJ2-7	TRBV29-1	TGCAGCGCCTCAGGCGGGGAGCCCTACGAGCAGTACTTC	CSASGGEPYEQYF
NA	many	TRBJ2-6	TRBV20-1	TGCAGTGCTAGAGATCACAACAGGGGGGGCTCTGGGGCCAACGTCCTGACTTTC	CSARDHNRGGSGANVLTF
TRBD2	NA	TRBJ2-7	TRBV5-6	TGTGCCAGCAGCTTCGGGACTACCCACGAGCAGTACTTT	CASSFGTTHEQYF
TRBD2	many	TRBJ2-2	TRBV11-3	TGTGCCAGCAGCCGGAACATAGGCGGGGGCACCGGGGAGCTGTTTTTT	CASSRNIGGGTGELFF
NA	many	TRBJ2-7	TRBV18	TGTGCCAGCTCCCCCGGAGGAGGGGAGGTGCAGTACTTC	CASSPGGGEVQYF
NA	many	TRBJ1-3	TRBV5-1	TGCGCCAGCAGCTTCGGACGGGGAGACTCTGGAAACACCATATATTTT	CASSFGRGDSGNTIYF
TRBD1	many	TRBJ1-2	TRBV20-1	TGCAGTGCTAGAGATATGACAGGGGATTTTGGCTACACCTTC	CSARDMTGDFGYTF
NA	many	TRBJ1-2	TRBV5-1	TGCGCCAGCGGATGGCAGGGATCGGACTATGGCTACACCTTC	CASGWQGSDYGYTF
NA	few	TRBJ1-4	TRBV5-1	TGCGCCAGCAGGCGACGAGAAGCAACTAATGAAAAACTGTTTTTT	CASRRREATNEKLFF
TRBD2	many	TRBJ2-1	TRBV27	TGTGCCAGCAGTTTATCCCCGGCTAGCGGGGGGGGGGTTATTGAGCAGTTCTTC	CASSLSPASGGGVIEQFF